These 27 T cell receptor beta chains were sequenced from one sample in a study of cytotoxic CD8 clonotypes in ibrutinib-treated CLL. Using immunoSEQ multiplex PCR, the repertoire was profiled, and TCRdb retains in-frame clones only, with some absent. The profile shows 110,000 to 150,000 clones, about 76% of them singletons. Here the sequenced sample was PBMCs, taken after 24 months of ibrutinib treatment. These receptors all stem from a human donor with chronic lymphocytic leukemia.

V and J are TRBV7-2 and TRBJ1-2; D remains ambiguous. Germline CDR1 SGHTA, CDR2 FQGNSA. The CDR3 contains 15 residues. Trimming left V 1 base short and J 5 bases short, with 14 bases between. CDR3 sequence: CASSLGSGPGYGYTF. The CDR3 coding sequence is TGTGCCAGCAGCTTAGGATCCGGGCCTGGGTATGGCTACACCTTC.

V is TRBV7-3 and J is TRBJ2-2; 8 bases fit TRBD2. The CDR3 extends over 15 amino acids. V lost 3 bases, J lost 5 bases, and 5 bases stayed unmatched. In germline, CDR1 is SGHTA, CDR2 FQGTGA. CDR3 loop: CASSFGASGTGELFF. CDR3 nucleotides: TGTGCCAGCAGCTTCGGGGCTAGCGGGACCGGGGAGCTGTTTTTT.

CDR3 nucleotide sequence: TGTGCCAGCAGTTTATTGGGACGTGAGCAGTACTTC. This encodes CASSLLGREQYF. This rearrangement joins TRBV27 to TRBJ2-7; D possibly matches TRBD1 or TRBD2 (5 bases each). The CDR3 covers 12 residues. Germline values: CDR1 MNHEY, CDR2 SMNVEV (reference sequence). V gave up 1 base and J gave up 7 bases, with 8 bases separating them.

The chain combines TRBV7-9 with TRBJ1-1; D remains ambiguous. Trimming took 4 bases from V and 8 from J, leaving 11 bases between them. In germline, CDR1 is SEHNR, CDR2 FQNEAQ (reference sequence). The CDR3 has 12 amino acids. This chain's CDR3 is CASSSLTREAFF. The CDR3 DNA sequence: TGTGCCAGCAGCTCCCTTACACGGGAAGCTTTCTTT.

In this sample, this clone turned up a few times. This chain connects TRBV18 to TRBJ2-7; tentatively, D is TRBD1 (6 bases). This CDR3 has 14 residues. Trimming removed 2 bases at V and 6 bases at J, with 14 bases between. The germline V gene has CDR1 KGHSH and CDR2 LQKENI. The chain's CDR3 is CASSPNRDDSEQYF. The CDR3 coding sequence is TGTGCCAGCTCACCAAACAGGGATGACTCCGAGCAGTACTTC.

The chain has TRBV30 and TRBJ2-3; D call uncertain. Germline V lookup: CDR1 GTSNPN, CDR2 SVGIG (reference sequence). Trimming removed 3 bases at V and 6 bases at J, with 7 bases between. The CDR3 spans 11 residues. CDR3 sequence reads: CAWSPGDTQYF. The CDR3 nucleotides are TGTGCCTGGAGCCCCGGGGATACGCAGTATTTT.

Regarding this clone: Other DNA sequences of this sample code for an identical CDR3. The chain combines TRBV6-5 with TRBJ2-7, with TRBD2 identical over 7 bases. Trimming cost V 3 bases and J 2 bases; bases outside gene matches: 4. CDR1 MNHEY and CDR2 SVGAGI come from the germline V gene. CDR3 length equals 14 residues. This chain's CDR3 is CASSYGGETYEQYF. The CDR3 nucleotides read TGTGCCAGCAGTTATGGGGGGGAAACCTACGAGCAGTACTTC.

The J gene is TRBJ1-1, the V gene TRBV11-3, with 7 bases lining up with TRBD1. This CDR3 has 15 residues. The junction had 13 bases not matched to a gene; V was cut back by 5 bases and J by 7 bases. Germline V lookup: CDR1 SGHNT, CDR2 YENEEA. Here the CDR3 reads CASSARQGFADEAFF. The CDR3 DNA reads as TGTGCCAGCAGCGCGAGACAGGGATTCGCGGATGAAGCTTTCTTT.

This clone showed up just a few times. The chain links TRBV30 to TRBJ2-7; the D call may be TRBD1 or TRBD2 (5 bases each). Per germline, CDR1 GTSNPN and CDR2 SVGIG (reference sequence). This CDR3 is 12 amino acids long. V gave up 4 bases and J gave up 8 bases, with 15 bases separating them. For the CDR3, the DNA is TGTGCCTGGAACCACGGGGCCAGGCAGCAGTACTTC. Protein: CAWNHGARQQYF.

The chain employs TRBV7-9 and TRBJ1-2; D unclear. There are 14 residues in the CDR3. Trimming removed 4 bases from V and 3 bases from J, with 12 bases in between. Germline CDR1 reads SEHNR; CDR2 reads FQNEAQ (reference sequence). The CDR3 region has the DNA TGTGCCAGCAGCTACCCTCCGACGGACTATGGCTACACCTTC. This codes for CASSYPPTDYGYTF.

CDR3 amino acids: CASSPGTLKETQYF. The CDR3 DNA reads TGTGCCAGCAGCCCCGGGACTCTTAAAGAGACCCAGTACTTC. The chain carries TRBV7-2 and TRBJ2-5; possible D gene TRBD2, 6 bases. The CDR3 spans 14 residues. The ends were cut back, 5 bases at V and 3 bases at J, with 13 bases in the middle. CDR1 SGHTA and CDR2 FQGNSA come from the germline V gene. Drawing the rest from reference TRBV7-2 and TRBJ2-5, the complete variable domain is GAGVSQSPSNKVTEKGKDVELRCDPISGHTALYWYRQSLGQGLEFLIYFQGNSAPDKSGLPSDRFSAERTGGSVSTLTIQRTQQEDSAVYLCASSPGTLKETQYFGPGTRLLVL.

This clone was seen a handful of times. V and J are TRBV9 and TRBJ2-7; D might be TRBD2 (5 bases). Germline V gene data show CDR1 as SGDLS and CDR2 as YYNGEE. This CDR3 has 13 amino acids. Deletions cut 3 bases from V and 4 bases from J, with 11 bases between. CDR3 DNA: TGTGCCAGCAGCGCCGGACTGATGTACGAGCAGTACTTC. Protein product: CASSAGLMYEQYF.

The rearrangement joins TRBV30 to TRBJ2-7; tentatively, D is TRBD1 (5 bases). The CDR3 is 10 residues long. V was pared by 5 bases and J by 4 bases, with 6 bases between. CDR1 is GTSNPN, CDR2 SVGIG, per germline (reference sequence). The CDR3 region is CAWGAYEQYF. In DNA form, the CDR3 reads TGTGCCTGGGGGGCATACGAGCAGTACTTC.

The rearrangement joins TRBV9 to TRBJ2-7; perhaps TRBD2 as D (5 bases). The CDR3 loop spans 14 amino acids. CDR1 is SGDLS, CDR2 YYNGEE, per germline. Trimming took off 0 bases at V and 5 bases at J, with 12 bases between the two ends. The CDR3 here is CASSVAGVGDEQYF. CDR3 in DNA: TGTGCCAGCAGCGTAGCCGGGGTCGGGGACGAGCAGTACTTC.

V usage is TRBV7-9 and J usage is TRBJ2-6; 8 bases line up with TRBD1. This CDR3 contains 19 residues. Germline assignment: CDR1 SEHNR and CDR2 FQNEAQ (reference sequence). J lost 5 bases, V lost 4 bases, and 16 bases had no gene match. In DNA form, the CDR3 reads TGTGCCAGCAGCTACGCTCTTTCGGGACAGGTAGTGAGGGCCAACGTCCTGACTTTC. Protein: CASSYALSGQVVRANVLTF.

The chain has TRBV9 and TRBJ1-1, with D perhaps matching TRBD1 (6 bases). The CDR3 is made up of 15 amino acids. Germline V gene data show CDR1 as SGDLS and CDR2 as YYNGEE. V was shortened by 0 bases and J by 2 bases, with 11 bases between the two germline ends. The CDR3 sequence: CASSVGGGLNTEAFF. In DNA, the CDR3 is TGTGCCAGCAGCGTAGGAGGGGGACTAAACACTGAAGCTTTCTTT.

The DNA for the CDR3 is TGTGCCAGCAGAGGGGGGAGCAATCAGCCCCAGCATTTT. This encodes CASRGGSNQPQHF. This chain joins TRBV28 and TRBJ1-5, with D tentatively TRBD1 (6 bases). This CDR3 comprises 13 residues. The V and J ends lost 6 bases and 1 base respectively, with 7 bases between them. Germline values: CDR1 MDHEN, CDR2 SYDVKM.

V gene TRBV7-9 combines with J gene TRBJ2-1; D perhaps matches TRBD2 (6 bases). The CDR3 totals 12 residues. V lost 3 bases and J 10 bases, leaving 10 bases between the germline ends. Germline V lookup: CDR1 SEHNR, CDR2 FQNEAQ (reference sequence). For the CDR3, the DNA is TGTGCCAGCAGCTTCCAGGGAGGCGAGCAGTTCTTC. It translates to CASSFQGGEQFF.

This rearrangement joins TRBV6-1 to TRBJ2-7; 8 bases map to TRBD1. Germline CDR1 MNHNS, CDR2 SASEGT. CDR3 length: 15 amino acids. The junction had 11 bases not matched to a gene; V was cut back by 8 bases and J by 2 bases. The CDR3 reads CASPPVQGAPYEQYF. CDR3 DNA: TGTGCCAGCCCCCCCGTGCAGGGGGCCCCCTACGAGCAGTACTTC.

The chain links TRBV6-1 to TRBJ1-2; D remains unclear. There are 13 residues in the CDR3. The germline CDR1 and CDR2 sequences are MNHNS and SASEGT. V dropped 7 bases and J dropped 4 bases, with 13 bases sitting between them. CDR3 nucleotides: TGTGCCAGCAACACGGCGCGACGCTATGGCTACACCTTC. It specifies CASNTARRYGYTF.

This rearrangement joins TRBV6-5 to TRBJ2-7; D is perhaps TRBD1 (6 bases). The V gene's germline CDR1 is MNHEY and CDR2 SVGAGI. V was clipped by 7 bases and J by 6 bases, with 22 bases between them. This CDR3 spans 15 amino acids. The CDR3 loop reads CASKKGGQGAAEQYF. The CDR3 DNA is TGTGCCAGCAAGAAAGGGGGACAAGGAGCCGCCGAGCAGTACTTC.

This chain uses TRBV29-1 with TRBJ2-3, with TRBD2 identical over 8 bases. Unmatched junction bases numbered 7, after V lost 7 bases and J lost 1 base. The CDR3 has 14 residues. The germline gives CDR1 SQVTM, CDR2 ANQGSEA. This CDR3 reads CSASGGAGTDTQYF. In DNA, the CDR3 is TGCAGCGCCTCGGGAGGGGCGGGCACAGATACGCAGTATTTT.

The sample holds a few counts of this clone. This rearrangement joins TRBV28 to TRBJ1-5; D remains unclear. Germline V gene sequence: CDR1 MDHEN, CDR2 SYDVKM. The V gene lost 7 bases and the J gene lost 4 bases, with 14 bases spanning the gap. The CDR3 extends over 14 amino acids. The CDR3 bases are TGTGCCAGCACCTGGCTCCTTTGGAATCAGCCCCAGCATTTT. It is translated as CASTWLLWNQPQHF. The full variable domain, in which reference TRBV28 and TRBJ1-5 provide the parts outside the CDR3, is DVKVTQSSRYLVKRTGEKVFLECVQDMDHENMFWYRQDPGLGLRLIYFSYDVKMKEKGDIPEGYSVSREKKERFSLILESASTNQTSMYLCASTWLLWNQPQHFGDGTRLSIL.

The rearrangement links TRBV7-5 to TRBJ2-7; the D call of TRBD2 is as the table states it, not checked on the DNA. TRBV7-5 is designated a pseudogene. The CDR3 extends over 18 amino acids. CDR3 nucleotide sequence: TGTGCCAGAAGCTTAGCGTGGGCGGGAGGGCCTCTCTCGTACGAGCAGTACTTC. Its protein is CARSLAWAGGPLSYEQYF.

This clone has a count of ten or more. The CDR3 sequence is CASSLWGGGGYTF. The CDR3 nucleotides read TGTGCCAGCAGTTTATGGGGGGGAGGTGGCTACACCTTC. This sequence joins TRBV28 and TRBJ1-2; TRBD1 is a possible D gene (5 bases). The length of the CDR3 is 13 residues. CDR1 and CDR2 (germline): MDHEN, SYDVKM. V gave up 0 bases and J gave up 7 bases, with 9 bases separating them.

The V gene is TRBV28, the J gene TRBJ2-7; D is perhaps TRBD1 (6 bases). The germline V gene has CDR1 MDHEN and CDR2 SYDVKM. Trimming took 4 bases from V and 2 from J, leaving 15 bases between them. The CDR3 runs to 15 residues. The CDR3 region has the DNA TGTGCCAGCAGTTCGGGACATCGGACGACCTACGAGCAGTACTTC. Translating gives CASSSGHRTTYEQYF.

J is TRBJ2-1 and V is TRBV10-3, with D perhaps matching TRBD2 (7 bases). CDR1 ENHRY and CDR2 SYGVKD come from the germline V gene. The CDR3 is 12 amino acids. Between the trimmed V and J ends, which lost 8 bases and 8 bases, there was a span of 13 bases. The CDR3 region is CAIGGAPYEQFF. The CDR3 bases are TGTGCCATCGGGGGGGCTCCCTATGAGCAGTTCTTC.